The 2 T cell receptor beta chains below were found in one sample sequenced in a study of shared clonotypes between healthy human individuals. Only in-frame clones appear in the TCRdb table, and some are missing; sequencing was by immunoSEQ multiplex PCR. The data show about 2 million clones, with about 95% seen just once and more than 0.1% held by the top ten. The sequenced sample consisted of naive CD4+ T cells sorted from blood. The subset was: CD45RA+ positively selected. These receptors all stem from a man aged 18 to 29 in good health.

The table lists this clone with a count of one. The rearrangement joins TRBV4-1 to TRBJ2-5; a weak D match, TRBD1 (6 bases). The ends were cut back, 1 base at V and 1 base at J, with 10 bases in the middle. The CDR3 has 15 amino acids. The germline gives CDR1 MGHRA, CDR2 YSYEKL. Here the CDR3 DNA reads TGCGCCAGCAGCCAAGCGGGACACCTCCAAGAGACCCAGTACTTC. Protein: CASSQAGHLQETQYF.

The chain couples TRBV5-6 to TRBJ2-3; 9 nucleotides match TRBD2. Germline V gene lookup returns CDR1 SGHDT and CDR2 YYEEEE. J lost 3 bases, V lost 3 bases, and 8 bases had no gene match. The CDR3 is 16 residues long. The CDR3 nucleotides read TGTGCCAGCAGCTCAGTAGCGGGAGTAAAGACAGATACGCAGTATTTT. It codes for CASSSVAGVKTDTQYF. The entire variable domain, with the rest obtained from reference TRBV5-6 and TRBJ2-3, is as follows: DAGVTQSPTHLIKTRGQQVTLRCSPKSGHDTVSWYQQALGQGPQFIFQYYEEEERQRGNFPDRFSGHQFPNYSSELNVNALLLGDSALYLCASSSVAGVKTDTQYFGPGTRLTVL.